This T cell receptor (beta chain) was documented in a study of T cell repertoires in cytomegalovirus infection. At the level of the study: HLA-C-restricted CMV epitopes, recently identified, and well-studied HLA-B-restricted ones were used by the study. Signatures in public TCR beta sequences pointed to both CMV infection and matching HLA type.

TCRdb re-analysed the reads in MiXCR, keeping a single row per CDR3 protein. The data contain just over 450,000 distinct CDR3 sequences, 42% of them singletons. Findings of the study overall: The study found HLA-C-restricted CMV-specific TCR beta clonotypes dominating the ex vivo response.

In germline, CDR1 is SGHTA, CDR2 FQGNSA. Trimming stripped 5 bases from V and 0 bases from J, with 14 bases between. The CDR3 is made up of 16 amino acids. Only a few counts were recorded for this clonotype. What it binds is not known. The rearrangement links TRBV7-2 to TRBJ2-1; D may be TRBD2 (6 bases). Sequenced material: cultured PBMCs, taken from culture after CMV antigen stimulation. This sequence was found in a human donor in good health (CMV status not recorded). Some clones in this sample may be carry-over from other donors' samples. Written as DNA, the CDR3 is TGTGCCAGCAGCCCAGCGGTGACTAGCTCCTACAATGAGCAGTTCTTC. Its protein product is CASSPAVTSSYNEQFF.